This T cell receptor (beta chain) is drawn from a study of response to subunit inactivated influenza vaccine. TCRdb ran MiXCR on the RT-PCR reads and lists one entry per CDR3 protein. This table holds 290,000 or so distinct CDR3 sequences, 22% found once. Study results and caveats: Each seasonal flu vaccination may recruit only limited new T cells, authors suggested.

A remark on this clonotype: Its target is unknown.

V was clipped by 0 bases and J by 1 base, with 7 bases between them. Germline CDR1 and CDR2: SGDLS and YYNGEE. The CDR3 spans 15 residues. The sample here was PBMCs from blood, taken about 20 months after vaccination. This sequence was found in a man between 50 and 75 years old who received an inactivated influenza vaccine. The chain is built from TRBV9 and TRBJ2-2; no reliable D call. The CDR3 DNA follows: TGTGCCAGCAGCGTAGAGGCAGGGAACACCGGGGAGCTGTTTTTT. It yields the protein CASSVEAGNTGELFF. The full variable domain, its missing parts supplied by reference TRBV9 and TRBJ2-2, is DSGVTQTPKHLITATGQRVTLRCSPRSGDLSVYWYQQSLDQGLQFLIQYYNGEERAKGNILERFSAQQFPDLHSELNLSSLELGDSALYFCASSVEAGNTGELFFGEGSRLTVL.